This is a list of T cell receptor beta chains from one sample in a study of shared clonotypes between healthy human individuals. Clones were sequenced by immunoSEQ multiplex PCR, and TCRdb holds only the in-frame ones, with some missing. The sample holds about a million clones, approximately 80% seen once. Sequences were obtained from memory CD4+ T cells from PBMCs. The receptors derive from a man aged 18 to 30 in good health. Some clones in this sample may be carry-over from other donors' samples. Both conserved end residues are trimmed from each CDR3. The order of the fields is D gene, J gene, V gene, clone size, CDR3 protein. D genes are given only for firm matches. Clone sizes are given selectively: once, few, many, or a class where the clone is expanded.

-	TRBJ1-3	TRBV18	-	ASSPPDRAFSGNTIY
TRBD1	TRBJ2-3	TRBV18	-	ASSADRGYDTQY
TRBD1	TRBJ2-5	TRBV11-3	-	ASSLRDRGQETQY
-	TRBJ1-1	TRBV7-8	-	ASSLALDTEAF
TRBD1	TRBJ1-5	TRBV7-9	-	ASSQGGVGNQPQH
-	TRBJ1-4	TRBV15	-	TTSSPGAFNEKLF
-	TRBJ1-1	TRBV6-5	-	ASSYTGIMNTEAF
-	TRBJ2-7	TRBV6-5	-	ASSYRGNIAGYEQY
-	TRBJ1-3	TRBV7-6	-	ASSLWAGSTSGNTIY
-	TRBJ1-2	TRBV19	-	ASSTIGQRFDYGYT
TRBD2	TRBJ2-5	TRBV9	-	ASSVWGGETQY
-	TRBJ1-1	TRBV27	-	ASSLQGRNWNTEAF
-	TRBJ2-5	TRBV28	-	ASSFPDGREQY
-	TRBJ2-1	TRBV5-1	-	ASSEGTVYNEQF
-	TRBJ1-2	TRBV6-1	few	ASSEGPIGYT
-	TRBJ2-7	TRBV2	once	ASSTNDEQY
-	TRBJ2-7	TRBV19	-	ASSRSQGEQY
-	TRBJ2-5	TRBV7-2	-	ASSFVAPTSRETQY
-	-	TRBV5-1	-	ASSLFGYEQY
TRBD1	TRBJ1-4	TRBV30	-	ACTGTGNEKLF
TRBD2	TRBJ2-5	TRBV28	-	ASSDPGRGTSETQY
-	TRBJ1-4	TRBV4-1	-	ASSQVLSEKLF
TRBD2	TRBJ2-1	TRBV28	few	ASSEGGLQDNEQF
-	TRBJ1-2	TRBV5-1	-	ASTPQQGKDYGYT
-	TRBJ1-2	TRBV19	-	ASSVTPNYGYT
-	TRBJ1-3	TRBV6-1	-	ASSAQVAGVSGNTIY
-	TRBJ2-3	TRBV5-1	once	ASSPHSGISTDTQY
-	TRBJ1-5	TRBV2	-	ASRDRISNQPQH
TRBD1	TRBJ1-2	TRBV28	-	ASSGQVNYGYT
-	TRBJ1-4	TRBV5-4	-	ASSANRNHNEKLF
-	TRBJ1-5	TRBV5-8	-	ASSLGGGHQPQH
-	TRBJ2-5	TRBV9	-	ASSLTGYQETQY
-	TRBJ2-2	TRBV7-2	-	ASSFGRELPGELF
-	TRBJ1-5	TRBV28	few	ASRLDAGDQPQH
-	TRBJ2-7	TRBV2	many	ASRPETYEQY
-	TRBJ1-1	TRBV11-3	few	ASRRNRDTEAF
-	TRBJ1-2	TRBV5-1	-	ASSLAFSQAANYGYT
-	TRBJ2-1	TRBV11-3	-	ASSTRRGGGEQF
-	TRBJ1-2	TRBV5-1	-	ASSLEPVNYGYT